These T cell receptor beta chains were read from a single sample in a study of T cell changes during pregnancy in multiple sclerosis. Clones were read by immunoSEQ multiplex PCR, and TCRdb kept only the in-frame ones, dropping some. The repertoire holds roughly 60,000 clones, with 85% to 90% as singletons. The material sequenced was CD4+ T cells from peripheral blood mononuclear cells, taken in the first trimester of pregnancy. The receptors come from a female donor with multiple sclerosis, enrolled in a pregnancy study. The CDR3 runs from the conserved cysteine through the conserved F or W. The order of the fields is clone size, V gene, CDR3 length, J gene, CDR3 protein. Clone sizes are given selectively: once, few, many, or a class where the clone is expanded.

clone size: once; V gene: TRBV11-2; CDR3 length: 18; J gene: TRBJ1-1; CDR3 protein: CASSLDWRTAPPYTEAFF
clone size: .; V gene: TRBV6-1; CDR3 length: 15; J gene: TRBJ2-1; CDR3 protein: CASSTQGQISNEQFF
clone size: few; V gene: TRBV4-2; CDR3 length: 15; J gene: TRBJ1-1; CDR3 protein: CASSPGKWGDTEAFF
clone size: .; V gene: TRBV7-8; CDR3 length: 14; J gene: TRBJ2-2; CDR3 protein: CASSQRGRTGELFF
clone size: .; V gene: TRBV14; CDR3 length: 15; J gene: TRBJ1-2; CDR3 protein: CASSHRGLSSYGYTF
clone size: .; V gene: TRBV29-1; CDR3 length: 14; J gene: TRBJ2-1; CDR3 protein: CSVDRLAGDNEQFF
clone size: .; V gene: TRBV5-6; CDR3 length: 14; J gene: TRBJ1-2; CDR3 protein: CASSPWGESYGYTF
clone size: .; V gene: TRBV7-9; CDR3 length: 11; J gene: TRBJ2-7; CDR3 protein: CASSSRGEQYF
clone size: .; V gene: TRBV4-2; CDR3 length: 15; J gene: TRBJ1-2; CDR3 protein: CASSQDHPSLYGYTF
clone size: once; V gene: TRBV30; CDR3 length: 15; J gene: TRBJ1-5; CDR3 protein: CAWSVGGGSNQPQHF
clone size: .; V gene: TRBV16; CDR3 length: 13; J gene: TRBJ1-5; CDR3 protein: CASSQGREQPQHF
clone size: .; V gene: TRBV11-2; CDR3 length: 13; J gene: TRBJ2-7; CDR3 protein: CASSYGTGNEQYF
clone size: .; V gene: TRBV19; CDR3 length: 14; J gene: TRBJ1-5; CDR3 protein: CASSIEGAPGPQHF
clone size: .; V gene: TRBV4-3; CDR3 length: 13; J gene: TRBJ1-2; CDR3 protein: CASSQRFNYGYTF
clone size: .; V gene: TRBV11-3; CDR3 length: 12; J gene: TRBJ2-7; CDR3 protein: CASSTHQGEQYF
clone size: .; V gene: TRBV2; CDR3 length: 16; J gene: TRBJ2-3; CDR3 protein: CASSEKAARSTDTQYF
clone size: .; V gene: TRBV6-1; CDR3 length: 15; J gene: TRBJ2-7; CDR3 protein: CASSGTTVIIYEQYF
clone size: .; V gene: TRBV7-8; CDR3 length: 18; J gene: TRBJ2-1; CDR3 protein: CASSPRWLEGSSYNEQFF
clone size: once; V gene: TRBV30; CDR3 length: 13; J gene: TRBJ2-5; CDR3 protein: CAWSTEGPETQYF
clone size: .; V gene: TRBV5-1; CDR3 length: 16; J gene: TRBJ2-7; CDR3 protein: CASSLGGTGSSYEQYF
clone size: .; V gene: TRBV13; CDR3 length: 15; J gene: TRBJ2-7; CDR3 protein: CASSLAPGNPYEQYF
clone size: .; V gene: TRBV11-3; CDR3 length: 13; J gene: TRBJ1-4; CDR3 protein: CATSRGTNEKLFF
clone size: .; V gene: TRBV7-2; CDR3 length: 15; J gene: TRBJ2-7; CDR3 protein: CASSPTSGRANEQYF
clone size: .; V gene: TRBV5-4; CDR3 length: 15; J gene: TRBJ2-5; CDR3 protein: CASSSRTSWEETQYF
clone size: .; V gene: TRBV19; CDR3 length: 14; J gene: TRBJ2-7; CDR3 protein: CASTPTGSGYEQYF
clone size: .; V gene: TRBV7-2; CDR3 length: 11; J gene: TRBJ2-5; CDR3 protein: CASTLQETQYF
clone size: .; V gene: TRBV19; CDR3 length: 16; J gene: TRBJ2-1; CDR3 protein: CASSIERGGFENEQFF
clone size: .; V gene: TRBV5-1; CDR3 length: 17; J gene: TRBJ2-1; CDR3 protein: CASSFGLGQGMGNEQFF
clone size: .; V gene: TRBV2; CDR3 length: 13; J gene: TRBJ2-1; CDR3 protein: CASSGGRDNEQFF
clone size: once; V gene: TRBV5-4; CDR3 length: 16; J gene: TRBJ2-3; CDR3 protein: CASSSPGTSRTDTQYF
clone size: .; V gene: TRBV4-1; CDR3 length: 17; J gene: TRBJ2-3; CDR3 protein: CASSLGGGLAGEDTQYF
clone size: .; V gene: TRBV5-6; CDR3 length: 14; J gene: TRBJ1-5; CDR3 protein: CASSLRGKNQPQHF
clone size: .; V gene: TRBV12-5; CDR3 length: 14; J gene: TRBJ1-2; CDR3 protein: CASGLSTGSGGYTF
clone size: .; V gene: TRBV11-1; CDR3 length: 15; J gene: TRBJ2-2; CDR3 protein: CASSLNRGDTGELFF
clone size: .; V gene: TRBV11-3; CDR3 length: 16; J gene: TRBJ2-5; CDR3 protein: CASSLATGGHQETQYF
clone size: .; V gene: TRBV5-5; CDR3 length: 14; J gene: TRBJ2-7; CDR3 protein: CASSLSINDYEQYF
clone size: .; V gene: TRBV5-4; CDR3 length: 15; J gene: TRBJ1-1; CDR3 protein: CASSLKQGDFTEAFF
clone size: .; V gene: TRBV6-1; CDR3 length: 15; J gene: TRBJ1-2; CDR3 protein: CASSESLTGLYGYTF
clone size: .; V gene: TRBV11-2; CDR3 length: 17; J gene: TRBJ2-3; CDR3 protein: CASSPLMSGTPTDTQYF
clone size: .; V gene: TRBV30; CDR3 length: 15; J gene: TRBJ2-1; CDR3 protein: CAWNLAGGSYNEQFF
clone size: .; V gene: TRBV9; CDR3 length: 17; J gene: TRBJ1-2; CDR3 protein: CASSAGTGASTNYGYTF
clone size: .; V gene: TRBV4-1; CDR3 length: 17; J gene: TRBJ1-4; CDR3 protein: CASSQTGPGTLGEKLFF
clone size: .; V gene: TRBV6-1; CDR3 length: 14; J gene: TRBJ2-2; CDR3 protein: CASSRDYNTGELFF
clone size: few; V gene: TRBV6-5; CDR3 length: 12; J gene: TRBJ2-7; CDR3 protein: CASSYMRGHFYF
clone size: .; V gene: TRBV21-1; CDR3 length: 15; J gene: TRBJ2-3; CDR3 protein: CASSKLAGARDTQYF
clone size: .; V gene: TRBV5-1; CDR3 length: 15; J gene: TRBJ2-7; CDR3 protein: CASSLGTGAHYEQYF
clone size: once; V gene: TRBV7-2; CDR3 length: 15; J gene: TRBJ2-5; CDR3 protein: CASRRRVAGGETQYF